Following are 19 T cell receptor beta chains from one sample sequenced in a study of cytomegalovirus exposure and HLA in healthy donors. In the PCR, 60 Vbeta and 13 Jbeta primers were used. The method was immunoSEQ multiplex PCR; TCRdb's version includes in-frame clones alone and lacks a portion of them. The sample includes just over 85,000 clones, approximately 80% of them seen just once. The sequencing sample was made of PBMCs. These receptor sequences come from a man aged 35-49 years in good health and CMV-seronegative.

The J gene is TRBJ1-2, the V gene TRBV27; TRBD1 aligns across 8 bases. Unmatched junction bases numbered 8, after V lost 6 bases and J lost 5 bases. The CDR3 consists of 14 residues. Germline V gene sequence: CDR1 MNHEY, CDR2 SMNVEV (reference sequence). The CDR3 reads CASSIGQGAYGYTF. The CDR3 bases are TGTGCCAGCAGCATCGGGCAGGGGGCGTATGGCTACACCTTC.

The chain joins TRBV7-9 to TRBJ1-1, with D perhaps TRBD1 (6 bases). Trimming cost V 5 bases and J 3 bases, with 13 bases left between them. CDR1 SEHNR and CDR2 FQNEAQ come from the germline V gene (reference sequence). The CDR3 length is 14 residues. CDR3: CASSDTGIDTEAFF. The CDR3 coding sequence is TGTGCCAGCAGCGATACAGGGATAGACACTGAAGCTTTCTTT.

The chain uses TRBV2 and TRBJ2-7, with 10 nucleotides matching TRBD2. Trimming took 4 bases from V and 6 from J; bases not matched to a gene: 15. Germline V gene lookup returns CDR1 SNHLY and CDR2 FYNNEI. This CDR3 contains 17 residues. The CDR3 nucleotides read TGTGCCAGCAGTGCCCGCGTGGCTAGCGGGGGTAGGTGCGAGCAGTACTTC. Protein: CASSARVASGGRCEQYF.

V is TRBV4-1 and J is TRBJ2-7; 9 bases are a match to TRBD2. Germline CDR1 MGHRA, CDR2 YSYEKL. This CDR3 is built from 16 residues. V lost 0 bases to trimming and J lost 9 bases; unmatched junction nucleotides: 12. The CDR3 sequence: CASSQDGAGGQGGQYF. In DNA form, the CDR3 reads TGCGCCAGCAGCCAAGATGGCGCGGGGGGGCAGGGGGGGCAGTACTTC.

The CDR3 protein is CASSPWSGSKNIQYF. Here the CDR3 DNA reads TGTGCCAGCAGTCCCTGGTCGGGTAGCAAAAACATTCAGTACTTC. The rearrangement joins TRBV6-5 to TRBJ2-4; no clear D gene. CDR3 size: 15 residues. With 5 bases removed from V and 3 bases from J, the gap between germline ends came to 14 bases. Germline V gives CDR1 MNHEY, CDR2 SVGAGI.

V gene TRBV7-9 combines with J gene TRBJ1-1; the match to TRBD1 covers 7 bases. The CDR3 has 14 amino acids. The V and J ends lost 2 bases and 5 bases, in that order; junction bases with no gene match: 5. Germline CDR1 is SEHNR and CDR2 is FQNEAQ (reference sequence). CDR3 loop: CASSLTGAGTEAFF. Written as DNA, the CDR3 is TGTGCCAGCAGCTTAACAGGGGCAGGGACTGAAGCTTTCTTT.

The chain is built from TRBV7-2 and TRBJ2-3, with TRBD2 identical over 11 bases. Germline V CDR1 and CDR2: SGHTA, FQGNSA. Losses at the gene ends were 1 base for V and 5 bases for J; bases not matched to a gene: 5. The length of the CDR3 is 16 residues. The chain's CDR3 is CASSLGGSGGVDTQYF. CDR3 coding DNA: TGTGCCAGCAGCTTAGGCGGTAGCGGGGGGGTAGATACGCAGTATTTT. Together with reference TRBV7-2 and TRBJ2-3, the CDR3 gives the full variable domain: GAGVSQSPSNKVTEKGKDVELRCDPISGHTALYWYRQSLGQGLEFLIYFQGNSAPDKSGLPSDRFSAERTGGSVSTLTIQRTQQEDSAVYLCASSLGGSGGVDTQYFGPGTRLTVL.

The chain employs TRBV9 and TRBJ1-1; D not resolved. Germline CDR1 and CDR2: SGDLS and YYNGEE. V was pared by 0 bases and J by 7 bases, with 7 bases between. The CDR3 length is 12 residues. The CDR3 spells CASSVAGSEAFF. CDR3 DNA: TGTGCCAGCAGCGTAGCTGGCAGTGAAGCTTTCTTT. The full variable domain, in which reference TRBV9 and TRBJ1-1 provide the parts outside the CDR3, is DSGVTQTPKHLITATGQRVTLRCSPRSGDLSVYWYQQSLDQGLQFLIQYYNGEERAKGNILERFSAQQFPDLHSELNLSSLELGDSALYFCASSVAGSEAFFGQGTRLTVV.

The V gene is TRBV4-1, the J gene TRBJ1-2; possibly TRBD1 for D (5 bases). The CDR3 is made up of 14 amino acids. V gave up 4 bases and J gave up 4 bases, with 13 bases separating them. The germline V gene encodes CDR1 MGHRA and CDR2 YSYEKL. CDR3 nucleotide sequence: TGCGCCAGCAGCCGCCTCCAGGGTTTCTATGGCTACACCTTC. Translating gives CASSRLQGFYGYTF.

This chain uses TRBV4-3 with TRBJ2-7, with 11 bases aligning to TRBD2. Germline V gene data show CDR1 as LGHNA and CDR2 as YSLEER. With V trimmed by 4 bases and J by 0 bases, 8 bases remained unmatched. This CDR3 is built from 17 residues. The CDR3 loop reads CASSPRLAGGHSYEQYF. CDR3 sequence (DNA): TGCGCCAGCAGCCCTCGTCTAGCGGGGGGTCACTCCTACGAGCAGTACTTC.

The DNA for the CDR3 is TGTGCCAGCTCTTCCGGGGTAGAGACTGAAGCTTTCTTT. This sequence encodes CASSSGVETEAFF. The chain is built from TRBV9 and TRBJ1-1; D remains ambiguous. The V gene lost 7 bases and the J gene lost 5 bases, with 15 bases spanning the gap. Germline assignment: CDR1 SGDLS and CDR2 YYNGEE. The CDR3 sequence is 13 residues long. Variable domain in full (rest from reference TRBV9 and TRBJ1-1): DSGVTQTPKHLITATGQRVTLRCSPRSGDLSVYWYQQSLDQGLQFLIQYYNGEERAKGNILERFSAQQFPDLHSELNLSSLELGDSALYFCASSSGVETEAFFGQGTRLTVV.

This clone has only a few counts. The chain employs TRBV6-4 and TRBJ1-1; D unresolved. V gave up 6 bases and J gave up 4 bases, with 15 bases separating them. Germline CDR1 and CDR2: MRHNA and SNTAGT. CDR3 length equals 14 residues. The CDR3 is CASRDGDMGTEAFF. CDR3 nucleotides: TGTGCCAGCAGGGACGGAGATATGGGCACTGAAGCTTTCTTT.

CDR3 coding DNA: TGTGCCAGCAGAGTCGGGACTAGCGTCCAAGAGACCCAGTACTTC. Its protein is CASRVGTSVQETQYF. This chain links TRBV7-2 with TRBJ2-5; TRBD2 matches 10 bases. The CDR3 totals 15 residues. Germline V lookup: CDR1 SGHTA, CDR2 FQGNSA. V was clipped by 6 bases and J by 1 base; unmatched bases: 5.

This chain uses TRBV7-9 with TRBJ2-2; D ambiguous. V was pared by 6 bases and J by 6 bases, with 14 bases between. The CDR3 extends over 14 amino acids. From germline, CDR1 is SEHNR and CDR2 FQNEAQ (reference sequence). DNA of the CDR3: TGTGCCAGCAGTTCGCCCCAGGTTCCCGGGGAGCTGTTTTTT. The encoded protein is CASSSPQVPGELFF.

In its sample, this clone ranks as medium-sized. This rearrangement joins TRBV4-2 to TRBJ2-1; 12 nucleotides line up with TRBD2. The CDR3 totals 15 residues. The V gene end was trimmed by 3 bases and the J gene end by 6 bases; junction bases not matched to a gene: 3. Germline V lookup: CDR1 LGHNA, CDR2 YNFKEQ. The chain's CDR3 is CASSHSSGGANEQFF. CDR3 nucleotides: TGTGCCAGCAGCCACTCTAGCGGGGGGGCCAATGAGCAGTTCTTC.

The chain employs TRBV7-2 and TRBJ1-4, with 9 positions matching TRBD1. Per germline, CDR1 SGHTA and CDR2 FQGNSA. With 2 bases clipped from V and 3 bases from J, the junction kept 7 bases outside the gene matches. This CDR3 region has 17 residues. In DNA, the CDR3 is TGTGCCAGCAGCTTATCCACAGGGGGCGCAGCTAATGAAAAACTGTTTTTT. Amino acids: CASSLSTGGAANEKLFF.

The chain joins TRBV9 to TRBJ1-4, with a weak D call TRBD1 (6 bases). The CDR3 consists of 15 residues. With 3 bases removed from V and 7 bases from J, the gap between germline ends came to 16 bases. Germline V gene sequence: CDR1 SGDLS, CDR2 YYNGEE. This chain's CDR3 is CASSGGGRHIEKLFF. CDR3 in DNA: TGTGCCAGCAGCGGGGGGGGGCGGCACATTGAAAAACTGTTTTTT. Combining the CDR3 with reference TRBV9 and TRBJ1-4 gives the whole variable domain DSGVTQTPKHLITATGQRVTLRCSPRSGDLSVYWYQQSLDQGLQFLIQYYNGEERAKGNILERFSAQQFPDLHSELNLSSLELGDSALYFCASSGGGRHIEKLFFGSGTQLSVL.

The chain links TRBV18 to TRBJ2-1; TRBD1 is a possible D gene (5 bases). Germline V gene lookup returns CDR1 KGHSH and CDR2 LQKENI. The V end was cut by 1 base, the J end by 4 bases, with 8 bases between. The CDR3 is 14 amino acids. CDR3 bases: TGTGCCAGCTCACCACAGCAGGGTTACAATGAGCAGTTCTTC. Translated: CASSPQQGYNEQFF.

This clone has a single count. The V and J genes are TRBV30 and TRBJ2-2; 12 nucleotides align to TRBD1. CDR3 length: 15 amino acids. Germline CDR1 GTSNPN, CDR2 SVGIG (reference sequence). V dropped 0 bases and J dropped 10; count of bases not matched to a gene: 6. The CDR3 loop is CAWSVGQGAGEELFF. CDR3 nucleotides: TGTGCCTGGAGTGTGGGACAGGGGGCAGGAGAGGAGCTGTTTTTT.